What follows are 5 T cell receptor beta chains derived from one specimen sequenced in a study of blood T cell repertoires in COVID-19. Assay used: immunoSEQ multiplex PCR; TCRdb lists only in-frame clones, some missing. The sample has roughly 250,000 clones; around 87% are singletons. The material sequenced was peripheral blood. The receptors were gathered from a woman between 45 and 60 years old with acute or convalescent COVID-19.

This clone has just a few counts. The CDR3: CASLGQNSPLHF. The CDR3, as DNA: TGTGCCAGCCTCGGACAGAACTCACCCCTCCACTTT. This chain connects TRBV12-3 or TRBV12-4 to TRBJ1-6; TRBD1 might be the D (6 bases). The V end lost 8 bases, the J end lost 10 bases, and 12 bases lay between the germline ends. The CDR3 extends over 12 amino acids.

DNA for the CDR3: TGCGCCAGCAGCCAAAGACAGGGGCGGAATTCACCCCTCCACTTT. This translates into CASSQRQGRNSPLHF. This chain uses TRBV5-1 with TRBJ1-6, with 8 bases aligning to TRBD1. Trimming removed 4 bases from V and 7 bases from J; junction bases left unmatched: 7. The CDR3 covers 15 residues. CDR1 is SGHRS and CDR2 is YFSETQ in the germline V gene. Drawing the rest from reference TRBV5-1 and TRBJ1-6, the complete variable domain is KAGVTQTPRYLIKTRGQQVTLSCSPISGHRSVSWYQQTPGQGLQFLFEYFSETQRNKGNFPGRFSGRQFSNSRSEMNVSTLELGDSALYLCASSQRQGRNSPLHFGNGTRLTVT.

The chain has TRBV2 and TRBJ1-3; a possible D gene is TRBD1 (5 bases). The CDR3 contains 14 residues. Germline loops: CDR1 SNHLY, CDR2 FYNNEI. The V end was cut by 7 bases, the J end by 8 bases, with 18 bases between. CDR3 in DNA: TGTGCCAGCATGAAGGACACGACTCATCACACCATATATTTT. Translated: CASMKDTTHHTIYF.

J is TRBJ2-1 and V is TRBV2; the match to TRBD2 covers 7 bases. This CDR3 is built from 16 residues. Germline CDR1 and CDR2: SNHLY and FYNNEI. V lost 6 bases and J lost 0; bases outside the gene matches: 8. The CDR3 bases are TGTGCCAGCAGGAGGCGGGAGAGCAGCTCCTACAATGAGCAGTTCTTC. It codes for CASRRRESSSYNEQFF.

V and J are TRBV27 and TRBJ2-5, with 10 bases matching TRBD1. This CDR3 comprises 13 residues. Germline lookup yields CDR1 MNHEY and CDR2 SMNVEV (reference sequence). After removal of 8 bases from V and 4 bases from J, the junction contained 4 bases not matched to a gene. The CDR3 region has the DNA TGTGCCAGCGCCCGGGACAGGGGAGAGACCCAGTACTTC. It codes for CASARDRGETQYF.